The 8 T cell receptor beta chains below come from one sample, sequenced in a study of blood T cell repertoires in COVID-19. Data came from immunoSEQ multiplex PCR; TCRdb stores just in-frame clones and leaves some out. The table records 410,000 or so clones, 75% to 90% of them present only once. Sequenced sample: peripheral blood. All receptors derive from a woman aged 40 to 55 with COVID-19, enrolled during active disease.

The chain couples TRBV27 to TRBJ1-1; D is uncertain. The ends were cut back, 8 bases at V and 1 base at J, with 11 bases in the middle. Per the germline V gene, CDR1 is MNHEY and CDR2 is SMNVEV (reference sequence). CDR3 length: 13 amino acids. The DNA of the CDR3 is TGTGCCAGCCGAAATTCCGGGAACACTGAAGCTTTCTTT. Its protein product is CASRNSGNTEAFF.

This rearrangement joins TRBV5-4 to TRBJ2-7; TRBD2 is a possible D gene (6 bases). Germline values: CDR1 SGHNT, CDR2 YYREEE (reference sequence). Deletions cut 4 bases from V and 3 bases from J, with 29 bases between. This CDR3 has 19 residues. CDR3 loop: CASSNLPGLFLLRNYEQYF. CDR3 nucleotide sequence: TGTGCCAGCAGCAATCTGCCGGGACTTTTTTTATTACGGAACTACGAGCAGTACTTC.

The V call is TRBV7-2, the J call TRBJ1-1; TRBD1 is a possible D gene (5 bases). Trimming took 5 bases from V and 5 from J, leaving 12 bases between them. The germline CDR1 and CDR2 sequences are SGHTA and FQGNSA. The CDR3 sequence is 13 residues long. Written as DNA, the CDR3 is TGTGCCAGCAGCGGGGCGTTAGGAACTGAAGCTTTCTTT. It translates to CASSGALGTEAFF.

This clone appeared a single time. The V call is TRBV6-5, the J call TRBJ1-5, with 9 bases identical to TRBD1. Unmatched junction bases numbered 3, after V lost 9 bases and J lost 0 bases. This CDR3 is built from 14 residues. CDR1 and CDR2 from the germline V gene are MNHEY and SVGAGI. CDR3 residues: CASQQGASNQPQHF. In DNA form, the CDR3 reads TGTGCCAGTCAACAGGGGGCTAGCAATCAGCCCCAGCATTTT.

The chain recombines TRBV7-3 with TRBJ1-1, with 9 bases aligning to TRBD1. The V segment lost 4 bases and the J segment 5 bases; nucleotides outside the gene matches: 5. CDR3 length equals 14 residues. Germline V gene data show CDR1 as SGHTA and CDR2 as FQGTGA. CDR3 sequence reads: CASSSTGGRTEAFF. CDR3 bases: TGTGCCAGCAGCTCTACAGGGGGCCGTACTGAAGCTTTCTTT.

The chain couples TRBV28 to TRBJ2-1; D perhaps matches TRBD2 (6 bases). Germline-derived CDR1 and CDR2 are MDHEN and SYDVKM. The CDR3 extends over 12 amino acids. V was cut by 3 bases and J by 9 bases, with 9 bases left in between. CDR3 in amino acids: CASSFRGGEQFF. The CDR3 DNA follows: TGTGCCAGCAGTTTTAGGGGAGGTGAGCAGTTCTTC.

Here the CDR3 DNA reads TGTGCCAGCACTCAGGGGGTTTGGGGCTATGGCTACACCTTC. Its translation is CASTQGVWGYGYTF. V and J are TRBV6-5 and TRBJ1-2; 7 bases fit TRBD1. Germline V gene data show CDR1 as MNHEY and CDR2 as SVGAGI. This CDR3 contains 14 residues. Unmatched junction bases numbered 9, after V lost 7 bases and J lost 4 bases.

This chain uses TRBV7-2 with TRBJ2-1; D might be TRBD1 (6 bases). The V gene lost 3 bases and the J gene lost 6 bases, with 18 bases spanning the gap. There are 16 residues in the CDR3. CDR1 and CDR2 from the germline V gene are SGHTA and FQGNSA. CDR3 coding DNA: TGTGCCAGCAGCTTCAAATCGGGACACCTTTTCAATGAGCAGTTCTTC. It codes for CASSFKSGHLFNEQFF.